Listed below are T cell receptor beta chains from one sample, sequenced in a study of chemoradiotherapy in HPV16-positive cancers. Clones were read by immunoSEQ multiplex PCR, and TCRdb kept only the in-frame ones, dropping some. The profile shows 5,000 or so clones, about four fifths of them singletons. The input for sequencing was tumor tissue, taken from a patient who underwent chemoradiotherapy. These receptors were taken from a human donor with HPV-associated anogenital cancer. Each CDR3 is given with its conserved first and last residue. D genes are given only for firm matches. A clone size is listed for some rows: how often the clone was seen (once, few, many), or a class if it is expanded.

J	V	D	size	CDR3	DNA
TRBJ1-4	TRBV4-1	TRBD1	.	CASSQGAGGREKLFF	TGCGCCAGCAGCCAAGGCGCAGGGGGGCGGGAAAAACTGTTTTTT
TRBJ2-1	TRBV11-3	TRBD2	.	CASSPGLAGVHNEQFF	TGTGCCAGCAGCCCAGGGCTAGCGGGAGTCCATAATGAGCAGTTCTTC
TRBJ1-5	TRBV6-6	.	.	CASSYEGLGQPQHF	TGTGCCAGCAGTTACGAGGGTCTAGGTCAGCCCCAGCATTTT
TRBJ1-5	TRBV15	.	.	CATSRDNQPQHF	TGTGCCACCAGCAGAGATAATCAGCCCCAGCATTTT
TRBJ1-2	TRBV7-2	TRBD1	few	CASSQGQGSYGYTF	TGTGCCAGCAGCCAGGGACAGGGTAGCTATGGCTACACCTTC
TRBJ1-6	TRBV13	.	.	CASSRGRGTQNSPLHF	TGTGCCAGCAGCCGGGGAAGGGGCACTCAAAATTCACCCCTCCACTTT
TRBJ1-5	TRBV6-4	.	.	CASSDVEGGQPQHF	TGTGCCAGCAGTGACGTGGAGGGGGGACAGCCCCAGCATTTT
TRBJ2-3	TRBV18	TRBD2	few	CASSLRTSGMGGGDTQYF	TGTGCCAGCTCACTTCGGACTAGCGGGATGGGTGGAGGAGATACGCAGTATTTT
TRBJ1-2	TRBV18	.	.	CASSPRRDNYGYTF	TGTGCCAGCTCACCACGCAGGGACAACTATGGCTACACCTTC
TRBJ2-7	TRBV6-6	TRBD1	once	CASGGTGGHEQYF	TGTGCCAGCGGAGGGACAGGGGGTCACGAGCAGTACTTC
TRBJ2-3	TRBV6-1	.	.	CASSEALRGAADTQYF	TGTGCCAGCAGTGAAGCGCTTCGGGGGGCTGCAGATACGCAGTATTTT
TRBJ2-2	TRBV19	TRBD2	.	CASRARLAVDETGELFF	TGTGCCAGTAGAGCTCGACTAGCGGTCGACGAAACCGGGGAGCTGTTTTTT
TRBJ2-3	TRBV30	.	.	CAWSVSGDTQYF	TGTGCCTGGAGTGTATCCGGAGATACGCAGTATTTT
TRBJ1-2	TRBV19	.	.	CASSMVSDSYYGYTF	TGTGCCAGTAGTATGGTAAGCGACAGCTACTATGGCTACACCTTC
TRBJ2-2	TRBV7-9	.	few	CASSNSVSGTANTGELFF	TGTGCCAGCAGCAACAGTGTATCAGGGACCGCGAACACCGGGGAGCTGTTTTTT
TRBJ1-2	TRBV28	.	.	CASSPDSNYGYTF	TGTGCCAGCAGTCCGGACAGCAACTATGGCTACACCTTC
TRBJ1-1	TRBV10-3	TRBD1	.	CAIQGQGGTEAFF	TGTGCCATCCAGGGACAGGGAGGCACTGAAGCTTTCTTT
TRBJ2-6	TRBV5-4	.	.	CAGRRAGANVLTF	TGTGCCGGCAGGAGGGCGGGGGCCAACGTCCTGACTTTC
TRBJ2-1	TRBV11-2	TRBD1	.	CASSVGTGRYNEQFF	TGTGCCAGCAGCGTCGGGACAGGGCGGTACAATGAGCAGTTCTTC
TRBJ2-3	TRBV5-1	.	once	CASSSLGQHTDTQYF	TGCGCCAGCAGCTCGCTGGGACAACACACAGATACGCAGTATTTT
TRBJ2-7	TRBV29-1	.	.	CSVLSRDLYEQYF	TGCAGCGTTCTCAGTCGGGACTTATACGAGCAGTACTTC
TRBJ1-3	TRBV5-6	.	.	CASSLAGHGNTIYF	TGTGCCAGCAGCTTGGCCGGACATGGGAACACCATATATTTT
TRBJ1-6	TRBV9	.	few	CASSVAPFNSPLHF	TGTGCCAGCAGCGTAGCGCCCTTTAATTCACCCCTCCACTTT
TRBJ1-1	TRBV18	.	.	CASSTVMNTEAFF	TGTGCCAGCTCGACCGTGATGAACACTGAAGCTTTCTTT
TRBJ2-3	TRBV28	TRBD2	.	CASRRGTSGSTDTQYF	TGTGCCAGCAGGCGCGGGACTAGCGGGAGTACAGATACGCAGTATTTT
TRBJ2-3	TRBV6-6	.	.	CASSYGQEITDTQYF	TGTGCCAGCAGTTACGGTCAGGAGATCACAGATACGCAGTATTTT
TRBJ1-2	TRBV19	.	once	CASKETFYGYTF	TGTGCCAGTAAGGAGACTTTTTATGGCTACACCTTC
TRBJ2-2	TRBV6-1	.	.	CASSGQALTGELFF	TGTGCCAGCAGTGGCCAGGCGCTCACCGGGGAGCTGTTTTTT